These 29 T cell receptor beta chains were sequenced from one sample in a study of blood T cell repertoires in COVID-19. Sequencing was performed with immunoSEQ multiplex PCR; in TCRdb, only in-frame clones are kept and a portion is missing. The table lists 470,000 or so clones, about 90% of them singletons. Sequences were obtained from PBMCs or T cells enriched from blood (not recorded which). The receptors were gathered from a woman under 30 with acute COVID-19.

The J gene is TRBJ2-7, the V gene TRBV5-5; tentative D call: TRBD2 (5 bases). V dropped 2 bases and J dropped 3 bases, with 15 bases sitting between them. The CDR3 contains 15 residues. Germline CDR1 reads SGHKS; CDR2 reads YYEKEE (reference sequence). This CDR3 is CASSFIGGGGYEQYF. CDR3 in DNA: TGTGCCAGCAGCTTTATAGGCGGAGGCGGCTACGAGCAGTACTTC. Filled out from reference TRBV5-5 and TRBJ2-7, the complete variable domain reads DAGVTQSPTHLIKTRGQQVTLRCSPISGHKSVSWYQQVLGQGPQFIFQYYEKEERGRGNFPDRFSARQFPNYSSELNVNALLLGDSALYLCASSFIGGGGYEQYFGPGTRLTVT.

The rearrangement uses TRBV6-2 or TRBV6-3 and TRBJ1-4, with D unresolved. CDR3 length equals 17 residues. The V end was cut by 4 bases, the J end by 3 bases, with 18 bases between. Germline CDR1 reads MNHEY; CDR2 reads SVGEGT. The CDR3 is CASSFLQIRRANEKLFF. The DNA of the CDR3 is TGTGCCAGCAGTTTCCTCCAAATACGTCGGGCTAATGAAAAACTGTTTTTT.

V usage is TRBV4-1 and J usage is TRBJ2-3, with 8 bases identical to TRBD2. This CDR3 comprises 15 residues. J lost 6 bases, V lost 3 bases, and 8 bases had no gene match. CDR1 is MGHRA and CDR2 is YSYEKL in the germline V gene. The CDR3: CASSQRIAGRDTQYF. The CDR3 nucleotides read TGCGCCAGCAGCCAGAGGATAGCGGGACGGGATACGCAGTATTTT.

This chain links TRBV19 with TRBJ1-6, with no clear D. V was clipped by 5 bases and J by 7 bases, with 12 bases between them. CDR1 and CDR2 (germline): LNHDA, SQIVND (reference sequence). The CDR3 runs 14 residues. Here the CDR3 reads CASSAARGNSPLHF. CDR3 bases: TGTGCCAGTAGTGCCGCCCGCGGCAATTCACCCCTCCACTTT. The full variable domain, with the rest looked up from reference TRBV19 and TRBJ1-6, is DGGITQSPKYLFRKEGQNVTLSCEQNLNHDAMYWYRQDPGQGLRLIYYSQIVNDFQKGDIAEGYSVSREKKESFPLTVTSAQKNPTAFYLCASSAARGNSPLHFGNGTRLTVT.

The rearrangement links TRBV7-9 to TRBJ1-5; D gene ambiguous. From germline, CDR1 is SEHNR and CDR2 FQNEAQ (reference sequence). Trimming removed 1 base from V and 8 bases from J, with 12 bases in between. The length of the CDR3 is 14 residues. CDR3 in amino acids: CASSLETRREPQHF. The CDR3 DNA reads TGTGCCAGCAGCTTAGAAACCCGCCGAGAGCCCCAGCATTTT.

This chain joins TRBV15 and TRBJ1-1; no clear D. CDR3 length equals 14 residues. Trimming pared 3 bases from V and 3 bases from J, leaving 11 bases between. Germline assignment: CDR1 LNHNV and CDR2 YYDKDF (reference sequence). DNA for the CDR3: TGTGCCACCAGCAGGTACGGGGTGTACACTGAAGCTTTCTTT. Its protein product is CATSRYGVYTEAFF.

The rearrangement links TRBV10-1 to TRBJ2-7; D is unclear. Trimming shortened V by 0 bases and J by 6 bases, and 9 bases separated the two germline ends. Germline V gives CDR1 WNHNN, CDR2 SYGVQD (reference sequence). The length of the CDR3 is 13 residues. This CDR3 reads CASSESTLGEQYF. CDR3 bases: TGCGCCAGCAGTGAGTCGACTCTCGGCGAGCAGTACTTC.

The CDR3 loop reads CASSHTGAGTEAFF. CDR3 coding DNA: TGTGCCAGCAGCCACACAGGGGCGGGCACTGAAGCTTTCTTT. This chain joins TRBV3-1 (or the pseudogene TRBV3-2) and TRBJ1-1, with TRBD1 matching over 7 bases. There are 14 residues in the CDR3. CDR1 is LGHDT, CDR2 YNNKEL, per germline (reference sequence). V dropped 3 bases and J dropped 4; count of bases not matched to a gene: 5.

J is TRBJ1-2 and V is TRBV28; 7 bases agree with TRBD1. The trim removed 3 bases at V and 0 bases at J, leaving 4 bases unmatched. CDR1 and CDR2 from the germline V gene are MDHEN and SYDVKM. The CDR3 is 15 residues long. This chain's CDR3 is CASSFGQEANYGYTF. DNA for the CDR3: TGTGCCAGCAGTTTCGGACAGGAGGCTAACTATGGCTACACCTTC.

J is TRBJ2-7 and V is TRBV7-2; perhaps TRBD2 as D (5 bases). V lost 5 bases and J lost 3, with 20 bases in between. CDR3 length: 16 residues. Germline V CDR1 and CDR2: SGHTA, FQGNSA. Here the CDR3 DNA reads TGTGCCAGCAGCCCAGTGGTACAGCGGAGTCTCTACGAGCAGTACTTC. This codes for CASSPVVQRSLYEQYF.

The chain is built from TRBV27 and TRBJ1-2; D gene unclear. The germline gives CDR1 MNHEY, CDR2 SMNVEV (reference sequence). CDR3 length: 14 residues. Trimming pared 3 bases from V and 1 base from J, leaving 9 bases between. CDR3 residues: CASSFDKNNYGYTF. In DNA form, the CDR3 reads TGTGCCAGCAGTTTCGACAAGAATAACTATGGCTACACCTTC.

The genes are TRBV5-4 and TRBJ2-3, with 9 bases matching TRBD2. The CDR3 has 16 amino acids. The ends lost 4 bases at V and 2 bases at J; junction bases unmatched: 8. Germline V lookup: CDR1 SGHNT, CDR2 YYREEE (reference sequence). The CDR3 region is CASSIVAGVVTDTQYF. The DNA for the CDR3 is TGTGCCAGCAGCATAGTAGCGGGGGTCGTCACAGATACGCAGTATTTT.

The chain is built from TRBV10-3 and TRBJ2-7; 7 positions match TRBD1. V shed 10 bases, J shed 4 bases, and the junction held 13 bases outside the gene matches. Germline V gene lookup returns CDR1 ENHRY and CDR2 SYGVKD. This CDR3 has 14 amino acids. CDR3 in amino acids: CATRDSRALYEQYF. The CDR3 region has the DNA TGTGCCACCCGGGACAGCCGGGCTCTTTACGAGCAGTACTTC.

J is TRBJ2-1 and V is TRBV7-9, with 10 bases identical to TRBD2. Germline-derived CDR1 and CDR2 are SEHNR and FQNEAQ (reference sequence). Trimming at V came to 5 bases and at J to 5 bases, leaving 6 bases not matched to a gene. The CDR3 spans 15 residues. The CDR3 nucleotides are TGTGCCAGCAGCGTCCTAGCGGGAGACCACAATGAGCAGTTCTTC. Its protein product is CASSVLAGDHNEQFF.

V is TRBV18 and J is TRBJ1-6; no definite D call. CDR3 length: 14 residues. Germline V CDR1 and CDR2: KGHSH, LQKENI. Trimming shortened V by 4 bases and J by 7 bases, and 11 bases separated the two germline ends. In DNA form, the CDR3 reads TGTGCCAGCTCACTCGAATTCGGGAATTCACCCCTCCACTTT. This encodes CASSLEFGNSPLHF.

In this sample, this clone turned up once. V gene TRBV5-6 combines with J gene TRBJ2-1; D not certain. Between the trimmed V and J ends, which lost 2 bases and 7 bases, there was a span of 7 bases. Germline V CDR1 and CDR2: SGHDT, YYEEEE. The CDR3 has 12 residues. Here the CDR3 reads CASSFSQNEQFF. Written as DNA, the CDR3 is TGTGCCAGCAGCTTTTCTCAGAATGAGCAGTTCTTC.

CDR3 nucleotides: TGCGCCAGCAGCGATCTAGCGGGAGCGGTTGAGCAGTTCTTC. This encodes CASSDLAGAVEQFF. This chain uses TRBV5-1 with TRBJ2-1, with TRBD2 matching over 10 bases. Trimming removed 4 bases from V and 9 bases from J; junction bases left unmatched: 7. The CDR3 covers 14 residues. Germline V gene sequence: CDR1 SGHRS, CDR2 YFSETQ. The full variable domain, with the rest looked up from reference TRBV5-1 and TRBJ2-1, is KAGVTQTPRYLIKTRGQQVTLSCSPISGHRSVSWYQQTPGQGLQFLFEYFSETQRNKGNFPGRFSGRQFSNSRSEMNVSTLELGDSALYLCASSDLAGAVEQFFGPGTRLTVL.

The J gene is TRBJ2-3, the V gene TRBV3-1 (or the pseudogene TRBV3-2); no reliable D call. Trimming cost V 0 bases and J 4 bases, with 14 bases left between them. Germline loops: CDR1 LGHDT, CDR2 YNNKEL (reference sequence). The CDR3 covers 16 residues. The CDR3 DNA follows: TGTGCCAGCAGCCAAGATATCGCCTCAGGCGCAGATACGCAGTATTTT. Its translation: CASSQDIASGADTQYF.

J is TRBJ2-7 and V is TRBV28, with a possible D match to TRBD2 (6 bases). In germline, CDR1 is MDHEN, CDR2 SYDVKM. V lost 5 bases to trimming and J lost 0 bases, with 14 bases between them. The CDR3 spans 15 residues. CDR3 DNA sequence: TGTGCCAGCAGTCCGGAGGGCCTCAGCTCCTACGAGCAGTACTTC. It encodes CASSPEGLSSYEQYF.

V usage is TRBV18 and J usage is TRBJ1-3, with 8 nucleotides matching TRBD1. This CDR3 spans 15 amino acids. Losses at the gene ends were 5 bases for V and 3 bases for J; bases not matched to a gene: 6. Germline V gene data show CDR1 as KGHSH and CDR2 as LQKENI. The CDR3 reads CASSVTTGVGNTIYF. CDR3 bases: TGTGCCAGCTCAGTAACGACAGGGGTTGGAAACACCATATATTTT.

The chain couples TRBV11-2 to TRBJ2-5, with 7 bases that match TRBD1. Trimming took 5 bases from V and 5 from J; bases not matched to a gene: 14. This CDR3 spans 16 amino acids. Germline V gene data show CDR1 as SGHAT and CDR2 as FQNNGV. The CDR3 loop reads CASSTFRQGTGETQYF. The CDR3 region has the DNA TGTGCCAGCAGCACCTTTCGACAGGGTACTGGGGAGACCCAGTACTTC.

The rearrangement joins TRBV2 to TRBJ2-6; the match to TRBD1 covers 10 bases. Unmatched junction bases numbered 7, after V lost 6 bases and J lost 2 bases. The V gene's germline CDR1 is SNHLY and CDR2 FYNNEI. CDR3 length: 17 amino acids. The CDR3 coding sequence is TGTGCCAGCAGAGGGGACAGGGGTTATACTGGGGCCAACGTCCTGACTTTC. Its protein is CASRGDRGYTGANVLTF. The full variable domain, completed using reference TRBV2 and TRBJ2-6, is EPEVTQTPSHQVTQMGQEVILRCVPISNHLYFYWYRQILGQKVEFLVSFYNNEISEKSEIFDDQFSVERPDGSNFTLKIRSTKLEDSAMYFCASRGDRGYTGANVLTFGAGSRLTVL.

The rearrangement links TRBV7-2 to TRBJ1-5, with 7 bases matching TRBD1. Trimming removed 1 base from V and 2 bases from J; junction bases left unmatched: 2. Germline assignment: CDR1 SGHTA and CDR2 FQGNSA. The CDR3 length is 15 residues. The CDR3 nucleotides read TGTGCCAGCAGCTTAGGGGACAGTCGCAATCAGCCCCAGCATTTT. This sequence encodes CASSLGDSRNQPQHF.

V is TRBV5-1 and J is TRBJ1-1; 7 bases agree with TRBD1. Trimming at V came to 2 bases and at J to 4 bases, leaving 5 bases not matched to a gene. Germline values: CDR1 SGHRS, CDR2 YFSETQ. The CDR3 is 14 amino acids. CDR3 sequence: CASSFRGESTEAFF. The CDR3 DNA reads as TGCGCCAGCAGCTTCAGGGGGGAGAGCACTGAAGCTTTCTTT. The full variable domain, completed using reference TRBV5-1 and TRBJ1-1, is KAGVTQTPRYLIKTRGQQVTLSCSPISGHRSVSWYQQTPGQGLQFLFEYFSETQRNKGNFPGRFSGRQFSNSRSEMNVSTLELGDSALYLCASSFRGESTEAFFGQGTRLTVV.

J is TRBJ2-3 and V is TRBV28; 7 nucleotides match TRBD2. The V gene's germline CDR1 is MDHEN and CDR2 SYDVKM. The ends lost 4 bases at V and 4 bases at J; junction bases unmatched: 8. The CDR3 consists of 15 residues. The CDR3 bases are TGTGCCAGCAGTTCTAGGCGGCGGGAGTCAGATACGCAGTATTTT. Its protein is CASSSRRRESDTQYF. Using reference TRBV28 and TRBJ2-3 for the parts outside the CDR3, the full variable domain is DVKVTQSSRYLVKRTGEKVFLECVQDMDHENMFWYRQDPGLGLRLIYFSYDVKMKEKGDIPEGYSVSREKKERFSLILESASTNQTSMYLCASSSRRRESDTQYFGPGTRLTVL.

This chain connects TRBV18 to TRBJ2-3, with 7 bases aligning to TRBD2. The germline V gene has CDR1 KGHSH and CDR2 LQKENI. J was trimmed by 2 bases and V by 6 bases; bases with no gene match: 11. The CDR3 consists of 16 residues. The CDR3: CASSRGTTHTTDTQYF. CDR3 bases: TGTGCCAGCTCTCGCGGGACTACCCACACCACAGATACGCAGTATTTT.

V usage is TRBV25-1 and J usage is TRBJ2-1, with 12 bases that match TRBD2. CDR1 and CDR2 (germline): MGHDK, SYGVNS. This CDR3 has 14 residues. Trimming removed 8 bases from V and 4 bases from J; junction bases left unmatched: 3. The CDR3 here is CASQLAGGYNEQFF. CDR3 sequence (DNA): TGTGCCAGCCAACTAGCGGGGGGTTACAATGAGCAGTTCTTC. The full variable domain, with the rest looked up from reference TRBV25-1 and TRBJ2-1, is EADIYQTPRYLVIGTGKKITLECSQTMGHDKMYWYQQDPGMELHLIHYSYGVNSTEKGDLSSESTVSRIRTEHFPLTLESARPSHTSQYLCASQLAGGYNEQFFGPGTRLTVL.

On this clone: The sample contains more than one DNA sequence encoding this CDR3. The genes are TRBV9 and TRBJ1-3; D may be TRBD1 (5 bases). CDR3 size: 14 residues. Trimming left V 0 bases short and J 4 bases short, with 8 bases between. The germline V gene has CDR1 SGDLS and CDR2 YYNGEE. The CDR3 loop is CASSVGQGGNTIYF. The DNA for the CDR3 is TGTGCCAGCAGCGTAGGGCAGGGAGGAAACACCATATATTTT.

This rearrangement joins TRBV7-2 to TRBJ1-5; no firm D call. CDR1 and CDR2 from the germline V gene are SGHTA and FQGNSA. The V end lost 1 base, the J end lost 2 bases, and 9 bases lay between the germline ends. This CDR3 comprises 15 residues. The CDR3 DNA follows: TGTGCCAGCAGCTTAGTAGATGGTGGCAATCAGCCCCAGCATTTT. Residues: CASSLVDGGNQPQHF.